A selection of T cell receptor beta chains follows, all from one sample in a study of blood T cell repertoires in COVID-19. Sequencing used immunoSEQ multiplex PCR; TCRdb keeps in-frame clones, though not all of them. This sample has roughly 180,000 clones, with around 86% found just once. Sample: peripheral blood. Receptors originate from a man aged 18 to 29 with acute or convalescent COVID-19. The CDR3 runs from the conserved cysteine through the conserved F or W. The D gene is left open where the match is weak. Rows may omit the clone size; those that give it use once, few, many or a size class.

J gene	D gene	CDR3 length	clone size	V gene	CDR3 protein	CDR3 DNA
TRBJ1-1	TRBD1	13	NA	TRBV11-2	CASSLGQGDEAFF	TGTGCCAGCAGCTTAGGACAGGGGGATGAAGCTTTCTTT
TRBJ1-1	NA	13	NA	TRBV12-5	CASGLAGGTEAFF	TGTGCTAGTGGTTTGGCGGGGGGCACTGAAGCTTTCTTT
TRBJ2-2	TRBD2	20	NA	TRBV4-1	CASSRGPLAGASMNTGELFF	TGCGCCAGCAGCCGAGGGCCACTAGCGGGGGCCTCAATGAACACCGGGGAGCTGTTTTTT
TRBJ2-4	NA	13	NA	TRBV7-9	CASGPGTKNIQYF	TGTGCCAGCGGTCCAGGGACCAAAAACATTCAGTACTTC
TRBJ1-3	TRBD1	15	NA	TRBV2	CASRTGQGAGNTIYF	TGTGCCAGCAGAACGGGACAGGGGGCTGGAAACACCATATATTTT
TRBJ1-4	TRBD1	15	NA	TRBV5-4	CASSLFGTGDEKLFF	TGTGCCAGCAGCTTGTTCGGGACAGGGGATGAAAAACTGTTTTTT
TRBJ2-5	NA	15	NA	TRBV28	CASRLQGLYQETQYF	TGTGCCAGCAGACTACAGGGCCTGTACCAAGAGACCCAGTACTTC
TRBJ2-5	TRBD2	17	NA	TRBV5-3	CARSLVLAGVATETQYF	TGTGCCAGAAGCTTGGTTCTAGCGGGGGTTGCCACCGAGACCCAGTACTTC
TRBJ2-5	NA	14	NA	TRBV3-1/TRBV3-2	CASSQDEGVETQYF	TGTGCCAGCAGCCAAGATGAAGGGGTAGAGACCCAGTACTTC
TRBJ1-3	TRBD1	14	NA	TRBV19	CASSSQGAGNTIYF	TGTGCCAGTAGTTCACAGGGGGCTGGAAACACCATATATTTT
TRBJ1-2	NA	14	few	TRBV3-1/TRBV3-2	CASSQDGQVGGYTF	TGTGCCAGCAGCCAAGATGGCCAGGTTGGTGGCTACACCTTC
TRBJ1-3	TRBD1	16	NA	TRBV10-3	CAISKGQGSSGNTIYF	TGTGCCATCAGTAAGGGACAGGGGAGCTCTGGAAACACCATATATTTT
TRBJ1-2	NA	16	NA	TRBV6-1	CASSELPGGGHYGYTF	TGTGCCAGCAGTGAACTCCCCGGGGGGGGCCACTATGGCTACACCTTC
TRBJ1-6	TRBD1	18	NA	TRBV5-3	CARSLGQGNGSYNSPLHF	TGTGCCAGAAGCCTAGGACAGGGTAATGGTTCCTATAATTCACCCCTCCACTTT
TRBJ2-1	TRBD2	15	NA	TRBV6-4	CASSNIAGDYNEQFF	TGTGCCAGCAGTAATATAGCGGGGGACTACAATGAGCAGTTCTTC
TRBJ2-1	TRBD2	16	NA	TRBV24-1	CATSDLDALAGNEQFF	TGTGCCACCAGTGATTTGGATGCCCTAGCGGGCAATGAGCAGTTCTTC
TRBJ1-5	NA	14	once	TRBV10-2	CATVGGDSNQPQHF	TGCGCCACGGTAGGGGGGGATAGCAATCAGCCCCAGCATTTT
TRBJ1-4	TRBD1	14	NA	TRBV27	CASSWGQGSEKLFF	TGTGCCAGCAGTTGGGGACAGGGGAGTGAAAAACTGTTTTTT
TRBJ1-2	NA	12	NA	TRBV5-1	CASSFGADGYTF	TGCGCCAGCAGCTTCGGAGCGGACGGCTACACCTTC
TRBJ2-3	TRBD2	14	few	TRBV19	CASTRGVNPDTQYF	TGTGCCAGTACACGGGGGGTCAATCCAGATACGCAGTATTTT
TRBJ2-1	TRBD2	16	NA	TRBV7-8	CASSLAIAGGGNEQFF	TGTGCCAGCAGCTTAGCGATAGCGGGGGGTGGAAATGAGCAGTTCTTC
TRBJ2-5	TRBD2	13	NA	TRBV3-1/TRBV3-2	CASSKAGEVTQYF	TGTGCCAGCAGCAAAGCGGGGGAAGTGACCCAGTACTTC
TRBJ2-1	TRBD2	13	NA	TRBV6-5	CASTMGSGAEQFF	TGTGCCAGCACTATGGGTAGCGGGGCTGAGCAGTTCTTC
TRBJ1-4	NA	14	NA	TRBV9	CASSIDTGDEKLFF	TGTGCCAGCAGTATAGACACCGGGGATGAAAAACTGTTTTTT
TRBJ1-4	NA	14	NA	TRBV30	CAWNYMAGDEKLFF	TGTGCCTGGAATTATATGGCCGGAGATGAAAAACTGTTTTTT
TRBJ1-2	NA	14	few	TRBV30	CAWSVGITGNGYTF	TGTGCCTGGAGTGTAGGGATCACAGGGAATGGCTACACCTTC
TRBJ1-4	NA	15	few	TRBV2	CASSESGHRNEKLFF	TGTGCCAGCAGTGAATCGGGACACCGTAATGAAAAACTGTTTTTT
TRBJ2-3	TRBD2	16	once	TRBV6-1	CASSGGLVVVSDTQYF	TGTGCCAGCAGTGGCGGACTAGTTGTCGTCTCAGATACGCAGTATTTT
TRBJ2-1	NA	12	NA	TRBV2	CASGDYGNEQFF	TGTGCCAGCGGCGACTATGGGAATGAGCAGTTCTTC
TRBJ1-1	TRBD1	11	once	TRBV27	CASIEGADAFF	TGTGCCAGCATAGAGGGGGCTGATGCTTTCTTT
TRBJ1-1	NA	14	NA	TRBV18	CASSPRGGGTEAFF	TGTGCCAGCTCACCTCGGGGGGGAGGGACTGAAGCTTTCTTT
TRBJ2-5	NA	16	NA	TRBV11-2	CASSSTTSSRQETQYF	TGTGCCAGCAGCTCTACGACTTCTAGCCGACAAGAGACCCAGTACTTC
TRBJ2-1	NA	16	NA	TRBV28	CASSLLAGIFYNEQFF	TGTGCCAGCAGTTTACTGGCAGGGATCTTTTACAATGAGCAGTTCTTC
TRBJ2-1	TRBD1	16	NA	TRBV6-2/TRBV6-3	CASSYLPDREYNEQFF	TGTGCCAGCAGTTACCTTCCCGACAGGGAATACAATGAGCAGTTCTTC
TRBJ1-2	NA	11	NA	TRBV5-4	CASRLNGGYTF	TGTGCCAGCAGGTTAAACGGGGGCTACACCTTC
TRBJ1-6	NA	14	NA	TRBV12-5	CASAVGGLGSPLHF	TGTGCTAGTGCAGTGGGGGGGCTGGGGTCACCCCTCCACTTT
TRBJ1-3	TRBD1	14	NA	TRBV7-4	CASREGTARNTIYF	TGTGCCAGCAGGGAAGGGACAGCGAGAAACACCATATATTTT
TRBJ2-7	TRBD1	14	NA	TRBV19	CASRQGQGPFEQYF	TGTGCCAGTAGACAGGGACAGGGGCCCTTCGAGCAGTACTTC
TRBJ1-6	NA	11	NA	TRBV30	CAWSRGVSLHF	TGTGCCTGGAGTAGAGGAGTGTCCCTCCACTTT
TRBJ1-2	NA	15	NA	TRBV6-4	CASSLTGENIYGYTF	TGTGCCAGTTCCCTGACAGGCGAAAATATCTATGGCTACACCTTC
TRBJ1-5	TRBD1	14	NA	TRBV18	CASSPGTGNQPQHF	TGTGCCAGCTCACCAGGGACAGGAAATCAGCCCCAGCATTTT
TRBJ2-7	TRBD1	15	NA	TRBV7-2	CASSPDRGKTYEQYF	TGTGCCAGCAGCCCGGACAGGGGAAAAACCTACGAGCAGTACTTC
TRBJ1-2	NA	15	NA	TRBV27	CASSLSGEGIFGYTF	TGTGCCAGCAGTTTATCGGGGGAGGGCATCTTTGGCTACACCTTC
TRBJ1-2	NA	13	NA	TRBV5-1	CASSVGGVGGYTF	TGCGCCAGCAGCGTTGGAGGGGTTGGTGGCTACACCTTC
TRBJ2-5	TRBD2	13	NA	TRBV2	CASTRRRGETQYF	TGTGCCAGCACTAGGAGGCGGGGGGAGACCCAGTACTTC